This T cell receptor beta chain was profiled in a study of blood T cell repertoires in COVID-19. Study-level information: From T cells, B-cell-depleted T cells, or PBMCs came the material, which was cDNA or gDNA.

In the original workflow: Amplification of reference gene primers was used by the study to estimate nucleated cell counts. Only in-frame clones appear in the TCRdb table, and some are missing; sequencing was by immunoSEQ multiplex PCR. D and trimming come from the DNA, and the V and J calls and clone size come from that table. The sample has approximately 390,000 clones, roughly 86% seen once. V was pared by 0 bases and J by 1 base, with 14 bases between. This CDR3 has 17 amino acids. Germline V CDR1 and CDR2: SGHRS, YFSETQ. The genes are TRBV5-1 and TRBJ2-1; TRBD1 might be the D (5 bases). The sequence was collected from a woman in her sixties with COVID-19, enrolled during active disease. Sequenced: peripheral blood. CDR3 loop: CASSLAQGFSSYNEQFF. CDR3 DNA sequence: TGCGCCAGCAGCTTGGCCCAGGGCTTCTCTTCCTACAATGAGCAGTTCTTC.